Below are 29 T cell receptor beta chains sequenced from a single sample in a study of control samples from healthy donors and cancer patients. Sequencing was performed with immunoSEQ multiplex PCR; in TCRdb, only in-frame clones are kept and a portion is missing. The sample includes some 150,000 clones, about 94% of them seen just once. Sequencing input: PBMCs. These receptors were obtained from a man aged 55 to 70 with colorectal cancer.

This chain connects TRBV6-2 or TRBV6-3 to TRBJ1-1; unclear D gene. Germline-derived CDR1 and CDR2 are MNHEY and SVGEGT. This CDR3 spans 13 amino acids. V gave up 0 bases and J gave up 9 bases, with 11 bases separating them. The chain's CDR3 is CASSYSGGFQAFF. The DNA of the CDR3 is TGTGCCAGCAGTTACTCCGGCGGATTCCAAGCTTTCTTT.

In the case of this clone: The junction does not match germline at one end; this may be a read error. The gene calls are TRBV2 and TRBJ2-7; TRBD2 agrees at 7 bases. The germline V gene encodes CDR1 SNHLY and CDR2 FYNNEI. The CDR3 has 15 residues. The CDR3 DNA is TGTGCCAGCAGTGAAAACGGGGGGAGCTCCTACGAGCAGTGCTTC. Translation gives CASSENGGSSYEQCF.

The V call is TRBV6-6, the J call TRBJ2-7, with D perhaps TRBD1 or TRBD2 (5 bases each). The CDR3 extends over 16 amino acids. Trimming cost V 4 bases and J 3 bases, with 19 bases left between them. Germline V lookup: CDR1 MNHNY, CDR2 SVGAGI (reference sequence). CDR3 in amino acids: CASSSPPGTASYEQYF. The DNA of the CDR3 is TGTGCCAGCAGTTCCCCTCCCGGGACGGCGAGCTACGAGCAGTACTTC.

CDR3 amino acids: CASSLPGGGSPLHF. In DNA, the CDR3 is TGTGCCAGCAGCTTGCCCGGGGGGGGTTCACCCCTCCACTTT. The V and J genes are TRBV5-5 and TRBJ1-6, with D perhaps TRBD1 (5 bases). This CDR3 comprises 14 residues. Germline V gives CDR1 SGHKS, CDR2 YYEKEE (reference sequence). Trimming left V 1 base short and J 9 bases short, with 11 bases between.

The chain uses TRBV7-9 and TRBJ1-2, with D possibly TRBD1 on 5 matching bases. The germline gives CDR1 SEHNR, CDR2 FQNEAQ (reference sequence). CDR3 length equals 13 residues. The V end was cut by 2 bases, the J end by 7 bases, with 11 bases between. CDR3 in DNA: TGTGCCAGCAGCTTACAGGGAGGGAGTGGCTACACCTTC. This gives the protein CASSLQGGSGYTF.

The rearrangement uses TRBV28 and TRBJ1-2, with 8 bases fitting TRBD1. This CDR3 region has 15 residues. Germline V lookup: CDR1 MDHEN, CDR2 SYDVKM. The J segment lost 1 base and the V segment lost 7 bases, leaving 8 bases of the junction unmatched. CDR3 coding DNA: TGTGCCAGCACTGTTGGGACAGGTCTTAACTATGGCTACACCTTC. It is translated as CASTVGTGLNYGYTF.

For this clone: A junction boundary mismatches the germline segment, possibly from a read error. This chain connects TRBV3-1 (or the pseudogene TRBV3-2) to TRBJ2-7; D is unresolved. Germline assignment: CDR1 LGHDT and CDR2 YNNKEL (reference sequence). CDR3 length equals 12 residues. The CDR3 reads CAGSTRNSEQYF. The CDR3 bases are TGTGCCGGCAGCACCCGAAATAGTGAGCAGTACTTC.

The chain is built from TRBV27 and TRBJ1-1; 7 positions match TRBD1. Germline V lookup: CDR1 MNHEY, CDR2 SMNVEV (reference sequence). The V gene end was trimmed by 6 bases and the J gene end by 1 base; junction bases not matched to a gene: 5. The CDR3 covers 14 residues. CDR3 DNA sequence: TGTGCCAGCAGAAGGGGGCTCTCGAACACTGAAGCTTTCTTT. Translation: CASRRGLSNTEAFF.

The chain has TRBV3-1 (or the pseudogene TRBV3-2) and TRBJ2-7; D remains unclear. Germline V gene sequence: CDR1 LGHDT, CDR2 YNNKEL (reference sequence). The CDR3 has 12 amino acids. Trimming removed 4 bases at V and 4 bases at J, with 8 bases between. The CDR3 loop reads CASSPMGYEQYF. The CDR3, as DNA: TGTGCCAGCAGCCCTATGGGGTACGAGCAGTACTTC.

The chain couples TRBV15 to TRBJ2-3, with 9 bases fitting TRBD1. With V trimmed by 8 bases and J by 5 bases, 8 bases remained unmatched. CDR1 is LNHNV, CDR2 YYDKDF, per germline (reference sequence). CDR3 length: 14 residues. The CDR3 nucleotides are TGTGCCACCGGGACAGGGCGGCGGGGAGATACGCAGTATTTT. It is translated as CATGTGRRGDTQYF.

This clone has a single count. This chain connects TRBV6-5 to TRBJ2-5, with 10 bases matching TRBD2. Unmatched junction bases numbered 3, after V lost 5 bases and J lost 3 bases. The germline V gene encodes CDR1 MNHEY and CDR2 SVGAGI. This CDR3 has 14 amino acids. CDR3 bases: TGTGCCAGCAGTAGCGGGGGGGGCGAAGAGACCCAGTACTTC. Its protein product is CASSSGGGEETQYF.

The chain joins TRBV6-1 to TRBJ2-7; 7 bases map to TRBD1. The V gene end was trimmed by 3 bases and the J gene end by 5 bases; junction bases not matched to a gene: 4. The CDR3 runs 13 residues. Germline values: CDR1 MNHNS, CDR2 SASEGT. Here the CDR3 DNA reads TGTGCCAGCAGTGATTCACAGGGGAACGAGCAGTACTTC. Translating it yields CASSDSQGNEQYF.

This chain connects TRBV5-1 to TRBJ2-7; no reliable D call. Trimming shortened V by 0 bases and J by 3 bases, and 10 bases separated the two germline ends. Germline V lookup: CDR1 SGHRS, CDR2 YFSETQ. This CDR3 comprises 14 residues. CDR3 amino acids: CASSLDSTIYEQYF. As DNA, the CDR3 is TGCGCCAGCAGCTTGGATAGCACTATCTACGAGCAGTACTTC.

V and J are TRBV19 and TRBJ1-1, with D possibly being TRBD1 (6 bases). The germline V gene encodes CDR1 LNHDA and CDR2 SQIVND (reference sequence). Trimming took off 3 bases at V and 2 bases at J, with 13 bases between the two ends. The length of the CDR3 is 15 residues. The CDR3 nucleotides are TGTGCCAGTAGTATGGGGGGGACACCCAACACTGAAGCTTTCTTT. Translating gives CASSMGGTPNTEAFF. The whole variable domain, remainder taken from reference TRBV19 and TRBJ1-1, is DGGITQSPKYLFRKEGQNVTLSCEQNLNHDAMYWYRQDPGQGLRLIYYSQIVNDFQKGDIAEGYSVSREKKESFPLTVTSAQKNPTAFYLCASSMGGTPNTEAFFGQGTRLTVV.

The rearrangement uses TRBV28 and TRBJ2-2; no reliable D call. Looked up from germline, CDR1 is MDHEN and CDR2 is SYDVKM. This CDR3 comprises 19 residues. V dropped 8 bases and J dropped 0 bases, with 25 bases sitting between them. CDR3 region: CASSFYPAESYANTGELFF. DNA for the CDR3: TGTGCCAGCTCCTTTTACCCAGCAGAAAGTTACGCGAACACCGGGGAGCTGTTTTTT.

This rearrangement joins TRBV6-2 or TRBV6-3 to TRBJ2-1; D is possibly TRBD2 (6 bases). Germline values: CDR1 MNHEY, CDR2 SVGEGT. The CDR3 totals 18 residues. V was clipped by 2 bases and J by 2 bases, with 19 bases between them. DNA for the CDR3: TGTGCCAGCAGTTACCCCCCTCGGGGAGGTACCACCTACAATGAGCAGTTCTTC. Translation gives CASSYPPRGGTTYNEQFF.

The chain carries TRBV30 and TRBJ1-2; no firm D call. The CDR3 extends over 13 amino acids. V was clipped by 5 bases and J by 4 bases, with 14 bases between them. Germline-derived CDR1 and CDR2 are GTSNPN and SVGIG (reference sequence). For the CDR3, the DNA is TGTGCCTGGGGCCGGGAGGAGGGCTATGGCTACACCTTC. Protein sequence: CAWGREEGYGYTF.

In DNA, the CDR3 is TGTGCCAGCAGCTTAGAAGGGACAGGGTCCGAAAAACTGTTTTTT. Amino acid sequence: CASSLEGTGSEKLFF. The genes are TRBV13 and TRBJ1-4; 9 positions agree with TRBD1. This CDR3 has 15 amino acids. The V and J ends lost 1 base and 8 bases, in that order; junction bases with no gene match: 5. Per the germline V gene, CDR1 is PRHDT and CDR2 is FYEKMQ (reference sequence). The variable domain in full, with the rest retrieved from reference TRBV13 and TRBJ1-4, is AAGVIQSPRHLIKEKRETATLKCYPIPRHDTVYWYQQGPGQDPQFLISFYEKMQSDKGSIPDRFSAQQFSDYHSELNMSSLELGDSALYFCASSLEGTGSEKLFFGSGTQLSVL.

J is TRBJ2-3 and V is TRBV28, with 9 bases matching TRBD1. The V gene's germline CDR1 is MDHEN and CDR2 SYDVKM. The CDR3 totals 15 residues. Trimming took 4 bases from V and 1 from J; bases not matched to a gene: 3. CDR3 loop: CASSSWTGGTDTQYF. CDR3 in DNA: TGTGCCAGCAGTTCGTGGACAGGGGGCACAGATACGCAGTATTTT.

The rearrangement uses TRBV25-1 and TRBJ1-2, with D maybe TRBD1 (5 bases). V was clipped by 5 bases and J by 1 base, with 14 bases between them. The CDR3 has 15 residues. Germline V CDR1 and CDR2: MGHDK, SYGVNS. CDR3 in amino acids: CASSPRRGLNYGYTF. The CDR3 nucleotides read TGTGCCAGCAGTCCCAGACGGGGACTTAACTATGGCTACACCTTC.

The chain employs TRBV5-1 and TRBJ1-2, with a tentative D call TRBD1 (5 bases). CDR3 length: 15 amino acids. V lost 1 base, J lost 2 bases, and 12 bases lay in between. Germline V CDR1 and CDR2: SGHRS, YFSETQ. CDR3 nucleotide sequence: TGCGCCAGCAGCTTGAATACAGGCCAAAACTATGGCTACACCTTC. It yields the protein CASSLNTGQNYGYTF.

The chain employs TRBV30 and TRBJ1-2, with D tentatively TRBD1 (6 bases). V was shortened by 2 bases and J by 4 bases, with 8 bases between the two germline ends. The CDR3 has 12 residues. CDR1 is GTSNPN, CDR2 SVGIG, per germline (reference sequence). The CDR3 bases are TGTGCCTGGAGTCTGGGGGCCTATGGCTACACCTTC. This codes for CAWSLGAYGYTF.

V and J are TRBV7-9 and TRBJ1-4; no clear D gene. Germline CDR1 and CDR2: SEHNR and FQNEAQ (reference sequence). The CDR3 has 11 residues. The V end lost 10 bases, the J end lost 7 bases, and 10 bases lay between the germline ends. This CDR3 is CAIRPLEKLFF. The DNA for the CDR3 is TGTGCCATCCGCCCCCTTGAAAAACTGTTTTTT.

V usage is TRBV5-4 and J usage is TRBJ2-5; 7 positions match TRBD1. Germline V CDR1 and CDR2: SGHNT, YYREEE (reference sequence). V was clipped by 4 bases and J by 1 base; unmatched bases: 7. This CDR3 is built from 15 residues. CDR3 protein: CASSPDGTVQETQYF. CDR3 nucleotides: TGTGCCAGCAGCCCCGACGGGACAGTCCAAGAGACCCAGTACTTC.

The chain combines TRBV27 with TRBJ2-3, with a weak D call TRBD1 (5 bases). The CDR3 has 14 amino acids. V was pared by 1 base and J by 4 bases, with 9 bases between. Germline CDR1 is MNHEY and CDR2 is SMNVEV (reference sequence). Here the CDR3 DNA reads TGTGCCAGCAGTTTATGGGGCCCCGCAGATACGCAGTATTTT. The encoded protein is CASSLWGPADTQYF.

The gene calls are TRBV3-1 (or the pseudogene TRBV3-2) and TRBJ2-5; D remains unclear. Germline V gives CDR1 LGHDT, CDR2 YNNKEL (reference sequence). The CDR3 loop spans 13 amino acids. The V end was cut by 2 bases, the J end by 5 bases, with 9 bases between. CDR3 sequence reads: CASSQMSRETQYF. As DNA, the CDR3 is TGTGCCAGCAGCCAAATGAGTAGGGAGACCCAGTACTTC.

The V call is TRBV5-4, the J call TRBJ1-6; maybe TRBD1 (5 bases). The CDR3 extends over 16 amino acids. Trimming removed 2 bases from V and 8 bases from J, with 17 bases in between. Germline CDR1 SGHNT, CDR2 YYREEE (reference sequence). The chain's CDR3 is CASSFLGGRGDSPLHF. DNA of the CDR3: TGTGCCAGCAGCTTTCTCGGGGGTCGCGGGGATTCACCCCTCCACTTT.

CDR3 residues: CASSLEATADEKLFF. The CDR3, as DNA: TGTGCCAGCAGCTTAGAGGCGACAGCCGATGAAAAACTGTTTTTT. V is TRBV7-2 and J is TRBJ1-4; TRBD1 might be the D (5 bases). The V gene's germline CDR1 is SGHTA and CDR2 FQGNSA. Trimming removed 1 base from V and 6 bases from J, with 12 bases in between. This CDR3 is 15 amino acids long.

This chain connects TRBV6-5 to TRBJ2-7; D might be TRBD1 or TRBD2, each matching 6 bases. The CDR3 runs 14 residues. Between the trimmed V and J ends, which lost 10 bases and 5 bases, there was a span of 21 bases. Germline-derived CDR1 and CDR2 are MNHEY and SVGAGI. This chain's CDR3 is CATTPPGAYDEQYF. CDR3 bases: TGTGCCACCACCCCCCCGGGGGCTTACGACGAGCAGTACTTC.